This T cell receptor (beta chain) appears in the sequencing data of a study of T cell changes during pregnancy in multiple sclerosis. CDR3 size: 15 residues. V was clipped by 5 bases and J by 7 bases; unmatched bases: 5. The germline CDR1 and CDR2 sequences are MNHEY and SMNVEV (reference sequence). Libraries were prepared by immunoSEQ multiplex PCR; TCRdb keeps only in-frame clonotypes and omits some of them. The sample lists about 76,000 clones, roughly 94% occurring once. V and J are TRBV27 and TRBJ2-2; 12 bases map to TRBD2. The TCR sequence derives from a female donor with multiple sclerosis, enrolled in a pregnancy study. The specimen was peripheral blood, collected in the third trimester of pregnancy. CDR3 nucleotides: TGTGCCAGCAGTCTAGCGGGGGGGCCGGGCGGGGAGCTGTTTTTT. Translated: CASSLAGGPGGELFF.